This TCR beta chain is from a study of blood T cell repertoires in COVID-19. The CDR3 covers 13 residues. The junction had 6 bases not matched to a gene; V was cut back by 7 bases and J by 5 bases. CDR1 MDHEN and CDR2 SYDVKM come from the germline V gene. Authors' methods: Nucleated cell counts were estimated from reference gene primer amplification. Assay: immunoSEQ multiplex PCR; the TCRdb copy retains only in-frame clones and omits some. The DNA gave D and trimming, while V, J and clone size come from that table. The table has 200,000 to 250,000 clones, around four fifths seen once. Sequenced material: peripheral blood. The chain has TRBV28 and TRBJ2-5; TRBD1 matches at 8 bases. The clonotype was recovered from an elderly woman with acute or convalescent COVID-19. CDR3 sequence: CASTRQGIETQYF. For the CDR3, the DNA is TGTGCCAGCACACGACAGGGGATTGAGACCCAGTACTTC.